A selection of T cell receptor beta chains follows, all from one sample in a study of blood T cells in healthy people across ages. One entry per CDR3 protein results from TCRdb running MiXCR on the 5' RACE reads. The table includes 1.8 million or so distinct CDR3 sequences, roughly 43% detected once. The specimen sequenced was blood. The receptors were sampled from a human donor in good health. Each CDR3 is given with its conserved first and last residue. Each record gives: D gene, CDR3 length, V gene, J gene, clone size, CDR3 DNA, CDR3 protein. D genes are given only for firm matches. Not every row has a clone size; where given, it reads once, few, many or a size class.

D: .
length: 19
V: TRBV6-5
J: TRBJ1-5
size: .
DNA: TGTGCCAGCAGTTCCCCCCCGGGATCGGGTTCGGGCGGCAATCAGCCCCAGCATTTT
CDR3: CASSSPPGSGSGGNQPQHF

D: .
length: 14
V: TRBV11-1
J: TRBJ2-1
size: .
DNA: TGTGCCAGCAGCCCCACCATCACCGGGAATGAGCAGTTCTTC
CDR3: CASSPTITGNEQFF

D: .
length: 17
V: TRBV12-3/TRBV12-4
J: TRBJ2-2
size: .
DNA: TGTGCCAGCAATGACGCCGGACTGTCCATGCTCACCGGGGAGCTGTTTTTT
CDR3: CASNDAGLSMLTGELFF

D: TRBD1
length: 13
V: TRBV29-1
J: TRBJ2-7
size: few
DNA: TGCAGCGTATATGGGACAGGAAGAAACGAGCAGTACTTC
CDR3: CSVYGTGRNEQYF

D: TRBD2
length: 16
V: TRBV9
J: TRBJ2-1
size: .
DNA: TGTGCCAGCAGCCCCCCCTGGCGGGAGTCCTACAATGAGCAGTTCTTC
CDR3: CASSPPWRESYNEQFF

D: TRBD1
length: 17
V: TRBV4-1
J: TRBJ1-1
size: .
DNA: TGCGCCAGCAGCCAATTGGGCCCAGGGGGCACGAACACTGAAGCTTTCTTT
CDR3: CASSQLGPGGTNTEAFF

D: TRBD2
length: 17
V: TRBV4-1
J: TRBJ2-1
size: .
DNA: TGCGCCAGCAGCCGGATAGCGGGGGGCCCCTGGGACAATGAGCAGTTCTTC
CDR3: CASSRIAGGPWDNEQFF

D: .
length: 14
V: TRBV5-1
J: TRBJ2-2
size: .
DNA: TGCGCCAGCAGCTTGGCTGGGAGACCCGGGGAGCTGTTTTTT
CDR3: CASSLAGRPGELFF

D: TRBD2
length: 15
V: TRBV12-5
J: TRBJ2-3
size: .
DNA: TGTGCTAGTGGTACAGGGACTAGCGGAACAGATACGCAGTATTTT
CDR3: CASGTGTSGTDTQYF

D: .
length: 15
V: TRBV29-1
J: TRBJ2-7
size: .
DNA: TGCAGCGTTGAAGTTGCAGAGGCCCGATCCTACGAGCAGTACTTC
CDR3: CSVEVAEARSYEQYF

D: .
length: 15
V: TRBV7-2
J: TRBJ2-7
size: .
DNA: TGTGCCAGCAGCTTAGAGGGGCAGGGTTTTTCCGAGCAGTACTTC
CDR3: CASSLEGQGFSEQYF

D: .
length: 12
V: TRBV7-2
J: TRBJ1-4
size: .
DNA: TGTGCCAGCAGCTCCGTTGAGGAAAAACTGTTTTTT
CDR3: CASSSVEEKLFF